This TCR beta chain was profiled in a study of Ad26.COV2.S vaccination and SARS-CoV-2 variants. The CDR3 runs to 14 residues. Per the germline V gene, CDR1 is LGHDT and CDR2 is YNNKEL (reference sequence). Trimming cost V 2 bases and J 4 bases; bases outside gene matches: 4. The data were produced by immunoSEQ multiplex PCR, yet TCRdb's version contains in-frame clones alone and is incomplete. The sample yields around 450,000 clones, less than 95% seen once. Treatment reported: some 19 received Ad26.COV2.S at low or high dose, single or two shots; several received placebo; per-sample allocation not given. Each sample was drawn 63 days after the first injection (of vaccine or placebo).

The origin of this receptor is a person aged 18-60 years who received the Ad26.COV2.S COVID-19 vaccine or a placebo. The sample here was peripheral blood, taken in a trial of Ad26.COV2.S vaccine versus placebo. The chain uses TRBV3-1 (or the pseudogene TRBV3-2) and TRBJ1-1; TRBD1 matches 7 bases. The CDR3: CASSQNRGSTEAFF. CDR3 nucleotides: TGTGCCAGCAGCCAAAACAGGGGTTCCACTGAAGCTTTCTTT.